The 15 T cell receptor beta chains reported below all come from one sample, sequenced in a study of shared clonotypes between healthy human individuals. Naive CD8 cells were CD45RO-negative, positively selected for CCR7, excluding terminally differentiated effector memory CD45RA+ cells. Sequencing was performed with immunoSEQ multiplex PCR; in TCRdb, only in-frame clones are kept and a portion is missing. Of fewer than 800,000 clones listed, just over 90% are singletons. Source material: naive CD8+ T cells sorted from blood. These receptors were collected from a man in his thirties or forties in good health.

This chain links TRBV11-2 with TRBJ2-3; TRBD2 agrees at 10 bases. The CDR3 is made up of 19 amino acids. Germline CDR1 SGHAT, CDR2 FQNNGV. With V trimmed by 5 bases and J by 2 bases, 16 bases remained unmatched. This CDR3 reads CASSRPLGLAVPFTDTQYF. For the CDR3, the DNA is TGTGCCAGCAGCCGCCCGCTTGGACTAGCGGTTCCTTTCACAGATACGCAGTATTTT.

The V and J genes are TRBV10-3 and TRBJ2-3; D possibly corresponds to TRBD2 (6 bases). Germline V gives CDR1 ENHRY, CDR2 SYGVKD. V was shortened by 5 bases and J by 2 bases, with 11 bases between the two germline ends. The CDR3 covers 14 residues. CDR3 loop: CAISPSEDTDTQYF. DNA of the CDR3: TGTGCCATCAGTCCTAGCGAGGACACAGATACGCAGTATTTT.

The CDR3 loop reads CATSRGGVGPGNIQYF. CDR3 DNA: TGTGCCACCAGCAGAGGGGGTGTAGGGCCTGGAAACATTCAGTACTTC. The V call is TRBV15, the J call TRBJ2-4; D is undetermined. This CDR3 region has 16 residues. The V gene lost 1 base and the J gene lost 6 bases, with 16 bases spanning the gap. Germline CDR1 LNHNV, CDR2 YYDKDF (reference sequence).

The gene calls are TRBV5-4 and TRBJ1-2; D possibly corresponds to TRBD1 (6 bases). Trimming shortened V by 0 bases and J by 12 bases, and 24 bases separated the two germline ends. The CDR3 is made up of 16 amino acids. Germline CDR1 reads SGHNT; CDR2 reads YYREEE (reference sequence). This chain's CDR3 is CASSLDVGQFSHGDTF. CDR3 bases: TGTGCCAGCAGCTTGGACGTTGGACAGTTCAGCCATGGAGACACCTTC.

In DNA form, the CDR3 reads TGTGCCAGCACCGCGACAGGGTCCTACGAGCAGTACTTC. Its protein product is CASTATGSYEQYF. The chain couples TRBV7-9 to TRBJ2-7, with 7 positions matching TRBD1. The germline V gene has CDR1 SEHNR and CDR2 FQNEAQ (reference sequence). V lost 7 bases, J lost 1 base, and 4 bases stayed unmatched. This CDR3 is built from 13 residues.

This clone is a singleton in its sample. The chain joins TRBV2 to TRBJ2-1, with 7 positions matching TRBD2. Per the germline V gene, CDR1 is SNHLY and CDR2 is FYNNEI. Trimming cost V 5 bases and J 3 bases; bases outside gene matches: 13. This CDR3 is 17 amino acids long. The CDR3 DNA is TGTGCCAGCAGTCCTACCTGGGGGGGACGAAACTACAATGAGCAGTTCTTC. Translating gives CASSPTWGGRNYNEQFF.

The J gene is TRBJ2-5, the V gene TRBV11-2; D might be TRBD1 (6 bases). Germline values: CDR1 SGHAT, CDR2 FQNNGV. Deletions cut 6 bases from V and 5 bases from J, with 22 bases between. The CDR3 is 16 residues long. The CDR3 is CASSRNTGPNWETQYF. The CDR3 DNA sequence: TGTGCCAGCAGTCGCAACACAGGGCCTAATTGGGAGACCCAGTACTTC.

The V gene is TRBV4-1, the J gene TRBJ2-7; tentative D call: TRBD2 (6 bases). The V and J ends lost 4 bases and 4 bases respectively, with 11 bases between them. Germline V gene lookup returns CDR1 MGHRA and CDR2 YSYEKL. This CDR3 has 13 residues. CDR3: CASSPLGGYEQYF. CDR3 DNA sequence: TGCGCCAGCAGCCCCTTAGGAGGGTACGAGCAGTACTTC.

The chain is built from TRBV28 and TRBJ1-5; TRBD1 agrees at 11 bases. V was clipped by 6 bases and J by 6 bases; unmatched bases: 4. CDR1 and CDR2 (germline): MDHEN, SYDVKM. This CDR3 spans 14 amino acids. CDR3 sequence reads: CASSGQGAFQPQHF. The DNA for the CDR3 is TGTGCCAGCAGCGGACAGGGGGCTTTTCAGCCCCAGCATTTT.

The rearrangement links TRBV7-6 to TRBJ2-1; 10 bases agree with TRBD2. The germline V gene encodes CDR1 SGHVS and CDR2 FNYEAQ. J was trimmed by 7 bases and V by 5 bases; bases with no gene match: 11. This CDR3 has 16 amino acids. CDR3 coding DNA: TGTGCCAGCAGCCCTCCCGCTAGCGGGAGTACAAATGAGCAGTTCTTC. Residues: CASSPPASGSTNEQFF. Filled out from reference TRBV7-6 and TRBJ2-1, the complete variable domain reads GAGVSQSPRYKVTKRGQDVALRCDPISGHVSLYWYRQALGQGPEFLTYFNYEAQQDKSGLPNDRFSAERPEGSISTLTIQRTEQRDSAMYRCASSPPASGSTNEQFFGPGTRLTVL.

CDR3 in amino acids: CASSGQGAVNTEAFF. For the CDR3, the DNA is TGTGCCAGCTCCGGACAGGGGGCGGTGAACACTGAAGCTTTCTTT. The rearrangement links TRBV7-9 to TRBJ1-1, with 11 bases identical to TRBD1. J lost 0 bases, V lost 8 bases, and 5 bases had no gene match. In germline, CDR1 is SEHNR, CDR2 FQNEAQ (reference sequence). The CDR3 has 15 amino acids.

The rearrangement links TRBV4-3 to TRBJ2-7; no clear D gene. This CDR3 comprises 13 residues. V lost 2 bases, J lost 1 base, and 6 bases lay in between. The germline V gene has CDR1 LGHNA and CDR2 YSLEER. CDR3: CASSQWVSYEQYF. The DNA of the CDR3 is TGCGCCAGCAGCCAATGGGTTTCCTACGAGCAGTACTTC.

The rearrangement links TRBV28 to TRBJ1-2; 9 bases line up with TRBD1. V trimming: 6 bases; J trimming: 8 bases; junction bases outside the gene matches: 10. This CDR3 spans 14 amino acids. Germline loops: CDR1 MDHEN, CDR2 SYDVKM. The CDR3 DNA reads TGTGCCAGCAGCACCTCACAGGGGGCGGAGGGCTACACCTTC. Translated: CASSTSQGAEGYTF.

The chain joins TRBV5-1 to TRBJ2-7; perhaps TRBD1 as D (6 bases). Trimming took 4 bases from V and 5 from J, leaving 19 bases between them. The germline V gene has CDR1 SGHRS and CDR2 YFSETQ. The CDR3 is 15 residues long. Here the CDR3 DNA reads TGCGCCAGCAGCCGTCTTGACAGGCCGAAGGACGAGCAGTACTTC. Amino acids: CASSRLDRPKDEQYF.

V gene TRBV4-1 combines with J gene TRBJ2-1; D is unresolved. The ends were cut back, 3 bases at V and 2 bases at J, with 14 bases in the middle. Germline V gene data show CDR1 as MGHRA and CDR2 as YSYEKL. CDR3 length equals 16 residues. This chain's CDR3 is CASSHDDPAAYNEQFF. As DNA, the CDR3 is TGCGCCAGCAGCCATGACGACCCGGCGGCCTACAATGAGCAGTTCTTC.